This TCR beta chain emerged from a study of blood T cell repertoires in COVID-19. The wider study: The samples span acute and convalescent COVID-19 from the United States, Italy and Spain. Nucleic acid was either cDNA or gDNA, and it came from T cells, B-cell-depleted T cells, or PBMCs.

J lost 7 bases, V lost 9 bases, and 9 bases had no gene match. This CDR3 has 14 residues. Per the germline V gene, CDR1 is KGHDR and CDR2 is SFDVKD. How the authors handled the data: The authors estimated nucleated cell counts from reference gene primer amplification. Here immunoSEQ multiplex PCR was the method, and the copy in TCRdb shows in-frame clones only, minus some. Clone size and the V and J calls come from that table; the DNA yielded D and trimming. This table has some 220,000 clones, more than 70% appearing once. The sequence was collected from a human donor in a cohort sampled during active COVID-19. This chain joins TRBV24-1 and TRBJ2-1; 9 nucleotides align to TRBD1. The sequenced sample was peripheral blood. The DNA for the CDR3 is TGTGCCACCGGGACAGGGAGACTTGGAAATGAGCAGTTCTTC. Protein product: CATGTGRLGNEQFF.